Listed below are T cell receptor beta chains from one sample, sequenced in a study of beta chain features in type 1 diabetes. This table comes from immunoSEQ multiplex PCR, and its TCRdb copy is limited to in-frame clones, with some not included. The sample holds 640,000 or so clones, around 15% seen once. Material: naive CD4+ T cells from blood. These receptors all stem from a man in his late teens or twenties with type 1 diabetes. CDR3s leave out the opening cysteine and the closing phenylalanine or tryptophan. A clone size is listed for some rows: how often the clone was seen (once, few, many), or a class if it is expanded.

size: -
V: TRBV14
J: TRBJ2-1
CDR3: ASTGLKENEQF

size: few
V: TRBV30
J: TRBJ1-2
CDR3: AWDFGSGYT

size: few
V: TRBV5-6
J: TRBJ1-2
CDR3: ASSLTGLERIGYT

size: few
V: TRBV29-1
J: TRBJ1-1
CDR3: SVELRRADTEAF

size: few
V: TRBV7-2
J: TRBJ2-1
CDR3: ASTMYNEQF

size: -
V: TRBV30
J: TRBJ2-3
CDR3: ACQPATDTQY

size: few
V: TRBV2
J: TRBJ1-2
CDR3: ASRPGVEYGYT

size: few
V: TRBV30
J: TRBJ2-2
CDR3: AWSVPGPGELF

size: -
V: TRBV5-4
J: TRBJ1-2
CDR3: ASTLPGGLANYGYT

size: -
V: TRBV7-2
J: TRBJ1-2
CDR3: ASNRRGEDYGYT

size: -
V: TRBV7-2
J: TRBJ2-1
CDR3: ASSDPIAGGLDEQF

size: few
V: TRBV4-3
J: TRBJ1-6
CDR3: ASSQGGQGFNSPLH

size: -
V: TRBV6-5
J: TRBJ2-1
CDR3: ASSQNNEQF

size: few
V: TRBV7-2
J: TRBJ2-1
CDR3: ASSPRRAGGPYDEQF

size: few
V: TRBV19
J: TRBJ2-1
CDR3: ASSTPRLAGDNEQF

size: few
V: TRBV6-1
J: TRBJ1-1
CDR3: ASSEVNTEAF

size: few
V: TRBV15
J: TRBJ1-2
CDR3: ATSQERRRVYGYT

size: few
V: TRBV2
J: TRBJ1-4
CDR3: ASKNRDLTNEKLF

size: -
V: TRBV5-6
J: TRBJ2-7
CDR3: ASSFRRRAEGEQY

size: -
V: TRBV7-2
J: TRBJ1-1
CDR3: ASSLDNYNTEAF

size: few
V: TRBV7-9
J: TRBJ2-1
CDR3: ASSRHRVSSYNEQF

size: -
V: TRBV7-2
J: TRBJ2-2
CDR3: ASSRVSGQGGGELF

size: few
V: TRBV29-1
J: TRBJ2-5
CDR3: SGSWETQY

size: -
V: TRBV9
J: TRBJ2-2
CDR3: ASSPRSAFTGELF

size: -
V: TRBV11-1
J: TRBJ2-3
CDR3: ASSPARGGQDTQY

size: few
V: TRBV25-1
J: TRBJ1-6
CDR3: ASSESSISGASPLH

size: -
V: TRBV4-3
J: TRBJ2-1
CDR3: ASRGRLAGGPSSYNEQF

size: -
V: TRBV2
J: TRBJ2-1
CDR3: ASRGTVYNEQF

size: -
V: TRBV27
J: TRBJ1-6
CDR3: ASSFKGAHNSPLH

size: few
V: TRBV7-9
J: TRBJ2-1
CDR3: ASGDSYNEQF

size: -
V: TRBV5-4
J: TRBJ2-2
CDR3: ASSSGGTGELF

size: few
V: TRBV6-5
J: TRBJ1-5
CDR3: ASSSDWGGQPQH

size: -
V: TRBV20-1
J: TRBJ2-7
CDR3: SEGQYYEQY

size: -
V: TRBV7-9
J: TRBJ1-1
CDR3: ASSSQGSMNTEAF

size: few
V: TRBV13
J: TRBJ2-3
CDR3: ASSSRPGTSGGAIDTDTQY

size: few
V: TRBV9
J: TRBJ2-7
CDR3: ASSVQGLAGTYEQY

size: -
V: TRBV7-6
J: TRBJ2-3
CDR3: ASSLVGQGTDTQY

size: -
V: TRBV4-1
J: TRBJ1-2
CDR3: ASSHPGAGQVTSGYT

size: few
V: TRBV30
J: TRBJ1-4
CDR3: AWSVLYSSRTEKLF

size: -
V: TRBV7-9
J: TRBJ1-6
CDR3: ASSSTFTLH

size: few
V: TRBV7-6
J: TRBJ2-1
CDR3: ASSPSSGSLSYNEQF

size: few
V: TRBV2
J: TRBJ1-5
CDR3: ASGQPQH

size: -
V: TRBV7-9
J: TRBJ2-1
CDR3: ASRAPASSYNEQF

size: -
V: TRBV30
J: -
CDR3: AWRWPRAGTAEQY

size: -
V: TRBV4-1
J: TRBJ1-6
CDR3: ASSQGSGLLLNSPLH

size: -
V: TRBV5-1
J: TRBJ2-7
CDR3: ASSLVASGNYEQY

size: few
V: TRBV4-3
J: TRBJ1-2
CDR3: ASSQDITIRGRGYT

size: few
V: TRBV9
J: TRBJ2-3
CDR3: ASSVMGHGTDTQY

size: -
V: TRBV7-6
J: TRBJ2-5
CDR3: ASSRSPTSSGETQY

size: -
V: TRBV30
J: TRBJ1-2
CDR3: AWRLGSNYGYT